The rows below give T cell receptor beta chains drawn from one sample of a study of radiation and T cells in renal cell carcinoma. The data were produced by immunoSEQ multiplex PCR, yet TCRdb's version contains in-frame clones alone and is incomplete. The sample lists about 140,000 clones, roughly 80% occurring once. The source was blood, collected from a patient whose treatment included radiotherapy and nephrectomy. The receptors originated from a woman in her 50s with renal cell carcinoma. CDR3s include the opening cysteine and the closing phenylalanine or tryptophan. The D gene is left open where the match is weak. Not all rows give a size; the values are once, few, many and, for expanded clones, a class.

D | size | J | V | CDR3 | DNA
TRBD2 | . | TRBJ2-3 | TRBV5-4 | CASSSPAGIGTDTQYF | TGTGCCAGCAGCTCCCCAGCGGGAATAGGCACAGATACGCAGTATTTT
TRBD1 | . | TRBJ1-5 | TRBV28 | CASSEDRADQPQHF | TGTGCCAGCAGTGAGGACAGGGCGGACCAGCCCCAGCATTTT
TRBD1 | once | TRBJ2-7 | TRBV30 | CASSRDSTYEQYF | TGTGCCTCGTCCCGGGACAGTACCTACGAGCAGTACTTC
TRBD2 | once | TRBJ2-1 | TRBV9 | CASRKSGTSNEQFF | TGTGCCAGCCGAAAGTCCGGGACTAGTAATGAGCAGTTCTTC
. | . | TRBJ1-1 | TRBV7-6 | CASSLRAPQLGNTEAFF | TGTGCCAGCAGCTTAAGGGCTCCACAATTGGGGAACACTGAAGCTTTCTTT
TRBD2 | . | TRBJ2-7 | TRBV6-1 | CASSESGSPGEQYF | TGTGCCAGCAGTGAGAGCGGGAGTCCAGGCGAGCAGTACTTC
. | . | TRBJ2-1 | TRBV5-4 | CASSLAGSPSSYNEQFF | TGTGCCAGCAGCTTGGCCGGTAGCCCAAGCTCCTACAATGAGCAGTTCTTC
TRBD2 | . | TRBJ2-1 | TRBV7-3 | CASSLNPSGSRDEQFF | TGTGCCAGCAGCTTAAACCCTAGCGGGAGTAGGGATGAGCAGTTCTTC
. | few | TRBJ1-1 | TRBV5-4 | CASSPLGGDTEAFF | TGTGCCAGCAGCCCACTCGGGGGAGACACTGAAGCTTTCTTT
. | . | TRBJ2-5 | TRBV5-8 | CASRRDSQETQYF | TGTGCCAGCAGACGAGACAGCCAAGAGACCCAGTACTTC
TRBD1 | . | TRBJ2-1 | TRBV2 | CASRFDRGTYNEQFF | TGTGCCAGCAGGTTCGACAGGGGAACGTACAATGAGCAGTTCTTC
. | . | TRBJ1-6 | TRBV7-2 | CASSLEIRQRGNSPLHF | TGTGCCAGCAGCTTAGAAATTAGACAGAGGGGCAATTCACCCCTCCACTTT
TRBD1 | . | TRBJ2-7 | TRBV5-6 | CASSSDRKYEQYF | TGTGCCAGCAGCTCGGACAGGAAATACGAGCAGTACTTC
. | . | TRBJ1-6 | TRBV10-1 | CASSEAVNSPLHF | TGCGCCAGCAGTGAGGCAGTTAATTCACCCCTCCACTTT
. | . | TRBJ2-1 | TRBV7-2 | CASSLGGRWSYNEQFF | TGTGCCAGCAGCTTAGGGGGGAGGTGGTCCTACAATGAGCAGTTCTTC
. | few | TRBJ2-7 | TRBV7-2 | CASSRYGVVSDEQYF | TGTGCCAGCAGCCGGTACGGGGTCGTATCGGACGAGCAGTACTTC
. | once | TRBJ2-1 | TRBV15 | CATSRPGMRGPVQFF | TGTGCCACCAGCAGACCAGGAATGAGGGGTCCCGTGCAGTTCTTC
. | once | TRBJ2-7 | TRBV7-2 | CASSLGIGFRSYEQYF | TGTGCCAGCAGCTTGGGTATCGGTTTTCGTTCCTACGAGCAGTACTTC
. | . | TRBJ2-7 | TRBV7-2 | CASSPWGTGYEQYF | TGTGCCAGCAGCCCATGGGGGACCGGCTACGAGCAGTACTTC
. | . | TRBJ2-3 | TRBV7-3 | CASSLNGFSTDTQYF | TGTGCCAGCAGCTTAAACGGATTTAGCACAGATACGCAGTATTTT
. | once | TRBJ2-7 | TRBV6-1 | CASSGMGSGPSYEQYF | TGTGCCAGCAGTGGGATGGGTAGCGGACCCTCCTACGAGCAGTACTTC
. | . | TRBJ1-2 | TRBV2 | CASSTGQTNYGYTF | TGTGCCAGCAGCACGGGACAAACTAACTATGGCTACACCTTC
. | . | TRBJ2-5 | TRBV7-2 | CASSLALLVGSETQYF | TGTGCCAGCAGCTTAGCTCTGTTAGTAGGGTCGGAGACCCAGTACTTC
. | . | TRBJ2-2 | TRBV5-4 | CASSLGIAENTGELFF | TGTGCCAGCAGCTTGGGTATAGCGGAGAACACCGGGGAGCTGTTTTTT
. | . | TRBJ1-3 | TRBV10-3 | CAISEGSGNTIYF | TGTGCCATCAGTGAGGGCTCTGGAAACACCATATATTTT
. | . | TRBJ1-3 | TRBV19 | CASSIGDVGTGNTIYF | TGTGCCAGTAGTATAGGGGACGTAGGCACTGGAAACACCATATATTTT
TRBD2 | once | TRBJ2-7 | TRBV5-1 | CASSRPHSGAQIYEQYF | TGCGCCAGCAGCCGACCCCATAGCGGGGCCCAAATCTACGAGCAGTACTTC
TRBD1 | . | TRBJ1-3 | TRBV6-6 | CASSYGRGAGNTIYF | TGTGCCAGCAGTTATGGCAGGGGGGCTGGAAACACCATATATTTT
TRBD1 | . | TRBJ1-1 | TRBV5-6 | CASSRDRNTEAFF | TGTGCCAGCAGCCGGGACAGGAACACTGAAGCTTTCTTT
. | . | TRBJ1-2 | TRBV5-4 | CASSLERANYGYTF | TGTGCCAGCAGCTTGGAGAGGGCTAACTATGGCTACACCTTC
. | . | TRBJ1-2 | TRBV28 | CASSLAAYGYTF | TGTGCCAGCAGTTTGGCGGCCTATGGCTACACCTTC
. | . | TRBJ2-7 | TRBV7-2 | CASSPDSIAYEQYF | TGTGCCAGCAGCCCGGACAGTATAGCCTACGAGCAGTACTTC
TRBD1 | . | TRBJ1-2 | TRBV6-1 | CASSLTGATGYTF | TGTGCCAGCAGCTTAACAGGGGCTACTGGCTACACCTTC
. | . | TRBJ1-2 | TRBV6-1 | CASNDAGTLNYGYTF | TGTGCCAGCAATGACGCCGGGACCCTGAACTATGGCTACACCTTC
. | once | TRBJ2-2 | TRBV7-9 | CASSSGLVNTGELFF | TGTGCCAGCAGCTCCGGACTGGTGAACACCGGGGAGCTGTTTTTT
. | once | TRBJ1-5 | TRBV6-1 | CASGRVRQPQHF | TGTGCCAGCGGCAGGGTAAGGCAGCCCCAGCATTTT
TRBD2 | . | TRBJ2-7 | TRBV5-4 | CASSPGLAGGSSYEQYF | TGTGCCAGCAGCCCGGGACTAGCGGGGGGTTCCTCCTACGAGCAGTACTTC
. | . | TRBJ2-7 | TRBV7-8 | CASSLRQPSYEQYF | TGTGCCAGCAGCCTTCGACAGCCATCCTACGAGCAGTACTTC
. | . | TRBJ2-2 | TRBV9 | CASSVGGSGELFF | TGTGCCAGCAGCGTAGGAGGTTCCGGGGAGCTGTTTTTT
TRBD2 | once | TRBJ2-7 | TRBV7-2 | CASSLGPGGGAYEQYF | TGTGCCAGCAGCCTGGGGCCTGGCGGGGGGGCGTACGAGCAGTACTTC
. | few | TRBJ1-1 | TRBV30 | CAWVQTPLMNTEAFF | TGTGCCTGGGTTCAAACCCCCCTAATGAACACTGAAGCTTTCTTT
TRBD1 | . | TRBJ2-5 | TRBV28 | CASSLSLGQVMAQYF | TGTGCCAGCAGTTTATCTCTGGGACAGGTTATGGCCCAGTACTTC
. | . | TRBJ1-1 | TRBV7-2 | CASSGSDSTEAFF | TGTGCCAGCAGCGGGTCGGACAGCACTGAAGCTTTCTTT
. | few | TRBJ2-2 | TRBV30 | CAWRDTDGELFF | TGTGCCTGGAGAGACACCGACGGGGAGCTGTTTTTT